This T cell receptor beta chain was profiled in a study of T cell responses to AZD1222 COVID-19 vaccine. As concerns this clone: Its antigen is unknown.

Points from the study as a whole: Just five or six AZD1222 recipients were seropositive at baseline. The study reported that nearly half of spike-specific TCRs target unmutated variant regions. Spike-specific TCR breadth and depth rose after two AZD1222 doses. In a largely white British group with more females than males, clonal diversity was possibly underestimated.

From germline, CDR1 is SGHDN and CDR2 FVKESK. V lost 6 bases and J 3 bases, leaving 17 bases between the germline ends. The CDR3 consists of 15 residues. Assay: immunoSEQ multiplex PCR; the TCRdb copy retains only in-frame clones and omits some. The sample holds tens of thousands of clones; around 81% are singletons and the top ten take under 5%. The chain links TRBV14 to TRBJ2-5; D possibly uses TRBD1 or TRBD2 (5 bases each). This specimen consisted of peripheral blood, obtained on day 0 of AZD1222 vaccination. This receptor was identified in an adult in good health. CDR3 sequence: CASRRWGSGKETQYF. The CDR3 DNA reads as TGTGCCAGCAGGAGATGGGGGTCCGGTAAAGAGACCCAGTACTTC.